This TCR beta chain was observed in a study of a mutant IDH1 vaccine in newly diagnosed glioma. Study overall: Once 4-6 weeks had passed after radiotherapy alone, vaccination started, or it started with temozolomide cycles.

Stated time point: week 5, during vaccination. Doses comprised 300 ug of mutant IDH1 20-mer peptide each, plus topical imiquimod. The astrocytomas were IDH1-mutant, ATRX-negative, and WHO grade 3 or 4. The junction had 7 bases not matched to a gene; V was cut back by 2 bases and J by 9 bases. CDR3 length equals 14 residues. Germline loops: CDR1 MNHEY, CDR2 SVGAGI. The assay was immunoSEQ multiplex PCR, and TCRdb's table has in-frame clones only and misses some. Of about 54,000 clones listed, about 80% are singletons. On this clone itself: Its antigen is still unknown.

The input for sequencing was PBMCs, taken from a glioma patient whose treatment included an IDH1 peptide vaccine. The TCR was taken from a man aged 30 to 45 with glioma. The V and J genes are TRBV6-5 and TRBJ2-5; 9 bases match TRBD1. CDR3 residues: CASSYQDRGWSQYF. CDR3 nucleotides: TGTGCCAGCAGTTACCAGGACAGGGGATGGTCCCAGTACTTC.